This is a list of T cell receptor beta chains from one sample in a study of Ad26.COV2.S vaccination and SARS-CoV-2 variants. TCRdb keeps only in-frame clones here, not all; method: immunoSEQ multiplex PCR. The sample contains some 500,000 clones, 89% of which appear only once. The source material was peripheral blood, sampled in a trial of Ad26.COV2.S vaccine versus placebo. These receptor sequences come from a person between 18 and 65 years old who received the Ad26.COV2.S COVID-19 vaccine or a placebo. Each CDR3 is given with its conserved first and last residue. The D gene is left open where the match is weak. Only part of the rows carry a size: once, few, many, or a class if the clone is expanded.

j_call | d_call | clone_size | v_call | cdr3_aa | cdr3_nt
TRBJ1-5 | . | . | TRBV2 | CASSLDSDQPQHF | TGTGCCAGCAGTCTTGACAGCGATCAGCCCCAGCATTTT
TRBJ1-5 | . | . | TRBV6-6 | CASSYNGQLYQPQHF | TGTGCCAGCAGTTACAATGGGCAGTTATATCAGCCCCAGCATTTT
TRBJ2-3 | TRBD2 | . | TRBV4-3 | CASSQETAGGDTQYF | TGCGCCAGCAGCCAAGAAACAGCGGGGGGGGATACGCAGTATTTT
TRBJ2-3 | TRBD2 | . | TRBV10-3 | CAIRTSGEDTQYF | TGTGCCATCAGGACTAGCGGGGAAGATACGCAGTATTTT
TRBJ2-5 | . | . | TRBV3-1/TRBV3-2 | CASSHLGETQYF | TGTGCCAGCAGCCACTTGGGGGAGACCCAGTACTTC
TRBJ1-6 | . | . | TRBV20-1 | CSAGTDSPLHF | TGCAGTGCTGGAACCGATTCACCCCTCCACTTT
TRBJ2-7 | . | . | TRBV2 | CARQGSPNYEQYF | TGTGCCAGGCAGGGATCCCCGAACTACGAGCAGTACTTC
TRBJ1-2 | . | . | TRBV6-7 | CASSYVGSPGFRGYTF | TGTGCCAGCTCTTACGTGGGGTCCCCAGGGTTTCGTGGCTACACCTTC
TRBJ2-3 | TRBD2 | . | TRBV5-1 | CASSLPAGNTDTQYF | TGCGCCAGCAGCCTGCCAGCGGGAAACACAGATACGCAGTATTTT
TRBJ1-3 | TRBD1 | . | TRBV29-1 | CSVRDRVYGVENTIYF | TGCAGCGTCCGGGACAGGGTATACGGCGTGGAAAACACCATATATTTT
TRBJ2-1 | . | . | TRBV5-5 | CASSLFTGMGSGDEQFF | TGTGCCAGCAGCTTGTTTACAGGGATGGGCTCAGGGGATGAGCAGTTCTTC
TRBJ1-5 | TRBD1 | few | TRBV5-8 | CASSNGQGIVGNQPQHF | TGTGCCAGCTCTAACGGACAGGGAATCGTCGGCAATCAGCCCCAGCATTTT
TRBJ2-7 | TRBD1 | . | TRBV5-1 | CASSLGDRFSYEQYF | TGCGCCAGCAGCTTGGGGGACAGATTCTCCTACGAGCAGTACTTC
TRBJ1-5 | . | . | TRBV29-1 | CSVRVQSAQHF | TGCAGCGTTAGGGTGCAGTCGGCCCAGCATTTT
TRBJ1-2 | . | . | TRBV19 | CASFGGARGYGYTF | TGTGCCAGTTTCGGGGGGGCGCGAGGCTATGGCTACACCTTC
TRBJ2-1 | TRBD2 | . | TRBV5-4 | CASSWGLAGGRTEQFF | TGTGCCAGCAGCTGGGGACTAGCGGGGGGCCGCACGGAGCAGTTCTTC
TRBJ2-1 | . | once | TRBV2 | CASRGQYNEQFF | TGTGCCAGCAGAGGACAATACAATGAGCAGTTCTTC
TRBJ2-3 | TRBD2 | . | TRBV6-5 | CAISFARGSTDTQYF | TGTGCCATCTCCTTCGCGCGGGGGAGCACAGATACGCAGTATTTT
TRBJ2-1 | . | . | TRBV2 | CAGTLWDEQFF | TGTGCCGGTACCCTTTGGGATGAGCAGTTCTTC
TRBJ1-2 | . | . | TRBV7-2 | CASSGRSTNYGYTF | TGTGCCAGCAGTGGCAGGTCAACTAACTATGGCTACACCTTC
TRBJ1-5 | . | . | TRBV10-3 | CAISEANQPQHF | TGTGCCATCAGTGAAGCGAATCAGCCCCAGCATTTT
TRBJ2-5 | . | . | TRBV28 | CASSTRGGARETQYF | TGTGCCAGCAGTACCCGAGGGGGGGCGAGGGAGACCCAGTACTTC